This T cell receptor (beta chain) originates from a study of blood T cell repertoires in COVID-19. About the research overall: Both acute and convalescent COVID-19 samples were obtained from the United States, Italy and Spain. Nucleic acid was either cDNA or gDNA, and it came from T cells, B-cell-depleted T cells, or PBMCs.

Data came from immunoSEQ multiplex PCR; TCRdb stores just in-frame clones and leaves some out. The repertoire includes 150,000 to 200,000 clones, around four fifths of them detected once, and roughly 15% sits in the top ten. Looked up from germline, CDR1 is SGDLS and CDR2 is YYNGEE. The CDR3 sequence is 15 residues long. V was trimmed by 0 bases and J by 1 base, leaving 9 bases between them. Enrolment of Seattle patients took place during active infection, and they were followed longitudinally. Material for sequencing was peripheral blood. The chain carries TRBV9 and TRBJ2-3; D may be TRBD2 (5 bases). The TCR sequence derives from a woman in her seventies with COVID-19, enrolled during active disease. The CDR3 loop is CASSVASPGTDTQYF. CDR3 coding DNA: TGTGCCAGCAGCGTAGCTAGCCCGGGCACAGATACGCAGTATTTT.